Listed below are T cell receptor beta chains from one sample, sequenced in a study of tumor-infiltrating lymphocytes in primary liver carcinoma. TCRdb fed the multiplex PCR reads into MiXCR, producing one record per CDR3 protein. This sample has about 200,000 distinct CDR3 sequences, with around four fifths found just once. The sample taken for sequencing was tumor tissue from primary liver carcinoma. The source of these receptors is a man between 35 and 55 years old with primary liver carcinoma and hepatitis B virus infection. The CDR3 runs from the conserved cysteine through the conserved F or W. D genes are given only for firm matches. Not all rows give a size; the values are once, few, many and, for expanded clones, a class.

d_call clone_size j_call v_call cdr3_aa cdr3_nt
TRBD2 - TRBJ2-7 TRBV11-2 CASSLAGGTHDEQYF TGTGCTAGCAGCCTAGCGGGCGGGACTCACGACGAGCAGTACTTC
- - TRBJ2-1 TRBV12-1 CASSPFPDFTYSFEQFF TGTGCCAGCAGCCCCTTTCCGGACTTTACCTACTCTTTCGAGCAGTTCTTC
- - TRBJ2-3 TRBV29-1 CSVLGSSGEDKQYF TGCAGCGTTCTAGGTAGTAGCGGCGAAGATAAGCAGTATTTT
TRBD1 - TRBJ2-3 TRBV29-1 CSVSGTAQRNTHFF TGCAGCGTTTCCGGGACAGCCCAAAGAAATACGCATTTTTTT
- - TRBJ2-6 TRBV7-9 CANQGNSAGANVLTF TGTGCCAACCAGGGTAATTCGGCTGGGGCCAACGTCCTGACTTTC
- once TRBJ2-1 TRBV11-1 CASSPGGPNGRFF TGTGCCAGCAGCCCTGGCGGTCCGAATGGGCGGTTCTTC
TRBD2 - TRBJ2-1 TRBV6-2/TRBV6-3 CASTPRTSGRTNERFF TGTGCCAGCACACCCAGGACTAGCGGGAGGACCAATGAGCGGTTCTTC
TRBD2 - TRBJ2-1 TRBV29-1 CSVVISGSYNEQFF TGCAGCGTTGTGATTAGCGGGAGCTACAATGAGCAGTTCTTC
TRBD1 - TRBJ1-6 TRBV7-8 CASGGSGTATSPLHF TGTGCCAGTGGCGGATCCGGGACAGCTACTTCACCCCTCCACTTT
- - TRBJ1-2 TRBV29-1 CSVKFVQPIYGYTF TGCAGCGTCAAGTTTGTACAGCCGATCTACGGCTACACCTTC
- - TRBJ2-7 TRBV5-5 CASSLVPREGDQYF TGTGCCAGCAGCTTGGTTCCACGTGAAGGAGACCAATACTTC
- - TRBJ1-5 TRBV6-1 CASSPTRRRGKVNQPQHF TGTGCCAGCAGCCCAACAAGGAGACGGGGGAAAGTTAATCAGCCCCAGCATTTT
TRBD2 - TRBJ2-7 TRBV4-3 CASSQLLSGSEQYF TGCGCCAGCAGCCAACTCCTTAGCGGGAGCGAGCAGTACTTC
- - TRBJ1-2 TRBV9 CASSIMEDNYGYTF TGTGCCAGCAGCATTATGGAGGATAACTATGGCTACACTTTC
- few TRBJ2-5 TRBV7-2 CASTHEETQYF TGTGCCAGCACCCATGAAGAGACCCAGTACTTC
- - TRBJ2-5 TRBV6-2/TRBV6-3 CVSSSRTVMETQYF TGTGTCAGCAGTTCACGGACAGTTATGGAGACACAGTACTTC
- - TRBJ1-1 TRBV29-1 CNASGGWTINTEAFF TGCAACGCATCGGGGGGGTGGACTATAAACACTGAAGCTTTCTTT
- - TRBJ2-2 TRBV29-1 CSVTSNIEELFF TGCAGTGTTACTAGCAACATCGAGGAGCTGTTTTTT
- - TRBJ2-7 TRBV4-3 CASGQTPARYSEQYF TGCGCCAGCGGCCAAACCCCAGCCCGGTACAGCGAGCAGTACTTC
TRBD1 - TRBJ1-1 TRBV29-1 CSVAGGWGMNTETLF TGCAGTGTTGCAGGGGGCTGGGGGATGAACACTGAAACTCTCTTT
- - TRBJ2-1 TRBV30 CAWVGYNDQFF TGTGCCTGGGTGGGATACAATGATCAGTTCTTC
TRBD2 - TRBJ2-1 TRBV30 CAWSVWRLAGMYEQFF TGTGCTTGGAGTGTATGGAGACTAGCGGGAATGTATGAGCAGTTCTTC
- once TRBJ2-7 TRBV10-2 CSSSVAVSEQYF TGTTCCAGCAGTGTCGCGGTGAGTGAGCAGTACTTC
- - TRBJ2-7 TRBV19 CASSIAPGVVYEQYF TGTGCCAGTAGTATAGCTCCAGGGGTGGTGTACGAGCAGTACTTC